This T cell receptor (beta chain) was found in a study of T cells after posttransplantation cyclophosphamide (dated by TCRdb to about 2016). Concerning the study at large: Using TRB sequencing, the study followed how the T cell repertoire rebuilt after myeloablative bone marrow transplantation with posttransplantation cyclophosphamide given as GVHD prophylaxis. Antigen receptor sequencing covered samples from some 35 PTCy-treated patients and 16 of their related bone marrow donors. Blood from all 30 or so PTCy patients who had 1-year posttransplant specimens underwent TRB sequencing. TRB sequencing was also done on up to about 3 additional blood samples from 2 to 5.2 years after transplant in 3 patients, and on pretransplant blood from a handful of patients. Because TRA and TRB clonality were tightly correlated in 9 samples, subsequent TCR analyses were focused on TRB only. Public TRB sequences were compared against a database of over 3,000 sequences linked to responses to pathogens, tumor antigens, self-antigens and alloantigens. What the authors observed across the whole study: At 1-2 months, donor-recipient similarity was low but rose over the first year, and the later blood repertoires were often dominated by donor CD8+ memory clones. Across roughly 49 patients, TRB clonality was highly associated with recipient CMV seropositivity and CMV reactivation, and diversity in PTCy patients was similar to diversity in CNI/methotrexate controls. The TRB repertoires of T cells infiltrating skin or GI tract showed only limited overlap with the TRB repertoires of T cells in blood.

Viable CD3+CD4+ or CD3+CD8+ cells that were CCR7+CD45RA+CD45RO-CD95-CD27+CD28+ were classified as naive T cells. On the day of marrow donation, related bone marrow donors gave peripheral blood samples. Peripheral blood and bone marrow mononuclear cells were isolated by Ficoll-Hypaque density centrifugation and cryopreserved. FACS on a FACSAria II was used to sort CD4+ and CD8+ T cells, including the naive and memory subsets. Regarding this clone: It lacks a known antigen. No per-base quality is available; no much larger clone lies one base away.

V and J lose 3 bases and 0 bases, and a span of 9 bases separates them. Inclusive of the bounding cysteine and phenylalanine, the CDR3 is 14 residues long. Only the CDR3 region is kept as DNA, spanning 42 bases read in frame from base 1. The CDR1 and CDR2 encoded by the germline V gene are SQVTM and ANQGSEA. Genomic DNA was used for TRB sequencing, which was performed with the immunoSEQ assay at survey resolution or with the hsTCRB kit. The original methods were these. The immunoSEQ software was used for initial read processing, and the LymphoSeq R package was used for repertoire analyses. Clonality was calculated as 1 minus normalized Shannon entropy, and the Gini coefficient was also calculated for each TRB dataset. To infer phenotypes in unsorted samples, TRB sequences from sorted subsets of the recipient or donor were mapped onto the unsorted samples of the same recipient. Entries here come from immuneACCESS through TCRdb and include only in-frame sequences with V and J called. Some clones fail to appear in such tables; in the studies checked, an unresolved V gene covers under half of the shortfall, and the cause of the remainder is unknown. The V and J calls and clone size are taken from that table; D and trimming were inferred from the DNA. This sample comprises 30,000 or so clones, 75% to 95% of them detected only once. The ten top clones hold 0.24% of the sample.

The source of this sequence is a woman in her sixties or seventies in good health, CMV-negative, and a related stem cell transplant donor. This receptor chain uses TRBV29-1 and TRBJ1-5; the D gene is possibly TRBD1, with 5 bases matching. Source material: naive CD4+ T cells sorted from PBMCs. The encoded CDR3 is CSVDREGSNQPQHF. Read as DNA, the sequence is TGCAGCGTTGACAGGGAGGGTAGCAATCAGCCCCAGCATTTT. Full variable domain (CDR3 extended with the reference TRBV29-1 and TRBJ1-5 proteins): SAVISQKPSRDICQRGTSLTIQCQVDSQVTMMFWYRQQPGQSLTLIATANQGSEATYESGFVIDKFPISRPNLTFSTLTVSNMSPEDSSIYLCSVDREGSNQPQHFGDGTRLSIL.